This T cell receptor beta chain derives from a study of ipilimumab plus nivolumab after autologous stem cell transplantation. Overall study context: Median doses per patient: roughly five ipilimumab, under ten nivolumab.

After removal of 4 bases from V and 2 bases from J, the junction contained 9 bases not matched to a gene. The germline gives CDR1 MNHNS, CDR2 SASEGT. The CDR3 spans 17 residues. Generated by immunoSEQ multiplex PCR, the TCRdb table keeps only in-frame clones and is missing some. The sample shows some 25,000 clones, around 83% of them seen only once. This clone was seen once. Checkpoint therapy with ipilimumab 1 mg/kg began 14 to 28 days after transplant. The TCR comes from a male donor with diffuse large B-cell lymphoma. Source: PBMCs, taken in a trial of ipilimumab plus nivolumab as post-transplant consolidation. This chain connects TRBV6-1 to TRBJ2-2; 8 positions agree with TRBD1. The chain's CDR3 is CASSAHQGAVNTGELFF. The CDR3 coding sequence is TGTGCCAGCAGTGCCCACCAGGGGGCAGTAAACACCGGGGAGCTGTTTTTT.